This TCR beta chain originates from a study of regulatory T cells in long-lasting Graves disease (dated by TCRdb to 2020 to 2023). About the full investigation: Persistent Graves' disease meant more than 5 years of antithyroid drug treatment with TSH receptor autoantibodies that stayed positive. Patients with persistent Graves' disease were compared with patients with newly diagnosed Graves' disease using TCR sequencing and RNA sequencing of peripheral blood. The study took place in China and was registered as a clinical trial. A total of roughly 35 samples were covered by TCR sequencing, comprising some 13 persistent and 20 newly diagnosed Graves' disease patients. Persistent Graves' disease patients in the clinical cohort had taken antithyroid drugs for around 11 years on average. The paper as a whole reports these results and caveats: Only the TCR beta chain was sequenced and analyzed. Lower TCR Shannon entropy and fewer highly expanded clones were observed in persistent Graves' disease patients than in newly diagnosed patients, which suggested clonal expansion. Persistent patients shared more public clonotypes among themselves (around 2,500) than newly diagnosed patients did (approximately 900). TRBV28, TRBJ1-2 and TRBJ2-5 were preferentially used in persistent disease, while TRBV20-1 and TRBJ2-1 were favored in newly diagnosed disease. Peripheral blood alone was examined, since thyroid tissue, which constituted the primary lesion, could not be accessed. As a limitation, the authors acknowledged that the small sample size may reduce accuracy.

The library came from multiplex PCR. The sample was run on an Illumina HiSeq 4000. TCR beta libraries were built with iRepertoire HTBI primers and Arm-PCR amplification of CDR3 regions. PCR products were gel purified before sequencing. As for how the authors treated the data: Gene usage analysis of CDR3 amino acid clonotypes relied on the roughly 60 TRBV and fewer than 15 TRBJ segments identified across samples. COPE and FqMerger were used to merge the filtered high-quality paired reads into contigs. BLAST was used to align contigs to the IMGT TRBV, TRBD and TRBJ reference genes, and CDR3 was defined following IMGT. Any clonotype with a frequency above 0.1% was counted as a highly expanded clone. Shannon entropy served as the measure of repertoire diversity, while the Gini coefficient captured V-J evenness. A clonotype found in more than one individual was treated as public. The public sequencing data were trimmed at Q25 with fastp and processed into clonotypes with MiXCR by TCRdb, which kept only in-frame beta chains. Merged by CDR3 protein, the rows form single entries marked with the most common genes and DNA. In this record, the V and J calls reflect TCRdb's handling and not the investigators' own analysis. This sample comprises roughly 450,000 distinct CDR3 sequences, more than 20% of them detected only once. The ten largest account for less than 9% of the sample.

This sample's time point label indicates: persistent/refractory GD, antithyroid drugs over 5 years with positive TRAb. For both TCR sequencing and RNA sequencing, RNA was extracted from PBMCs in TRIzol. The diagnosis of Graves' disease followed American Thyroid Association guidelines. Recruitment of patients was carried out at an endocrinology department in Xi'an, China. Each patient gave roughly 8.4 milliliters of peripheral blood, collected in an EDTA anticoagulant tube. PBMCs were isolated by Ficoll Paque Plus density gradient separation without further T cell sorting. RNA quality was checked with an Agilent 2100 Bioanalyzer and agarose gel, and concentration with a NanoDrop 2000. Measured from the cysteine to the phenylalanine, the CDR3 is 17 residues long. The entry retains the CDR3 DNA only, 51 bases that are in frame from base 1. Here V drops 0 bases and J drops 1 base, and the junction holds 6 bases not matched to any gene. The germline V gene sets CDR1 to SGHDN and CDR2 to FVKESK.

A remark on this clonotype: Its antigen is currently not known. The record has no base qualities; no much larger clone is one base away.

This receptor was obtained from a female donor with Graves disease. The V and J genes are TRBV14 and TRBJ2-7, with 10 bases in between that match TRBD2. Material: peripheral blood mononuclear cells (PBMCs), obtained when the disease was refractory, from a patient treated with antithyroid drugs. The CDR3 corresponds to CASSQDAAGGPSYEQYF. The DNA is TGTGCCAGCAGCCAAGACGCAGCGGGAGGGCCGTCCTACGAGCAGTACTTC.